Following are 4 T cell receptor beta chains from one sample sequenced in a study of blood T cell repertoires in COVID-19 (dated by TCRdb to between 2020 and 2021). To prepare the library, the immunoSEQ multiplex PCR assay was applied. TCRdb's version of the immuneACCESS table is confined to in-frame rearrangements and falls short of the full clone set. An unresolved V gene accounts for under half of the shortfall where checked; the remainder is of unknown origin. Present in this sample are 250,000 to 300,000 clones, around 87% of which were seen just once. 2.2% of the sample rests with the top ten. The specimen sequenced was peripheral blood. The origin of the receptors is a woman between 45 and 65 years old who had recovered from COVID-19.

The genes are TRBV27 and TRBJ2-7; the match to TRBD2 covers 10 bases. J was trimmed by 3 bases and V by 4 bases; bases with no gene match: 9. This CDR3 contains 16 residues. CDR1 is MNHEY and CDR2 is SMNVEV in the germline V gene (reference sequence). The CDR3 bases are TGTGCCAGCAGTTGGGCGTTAGGGACTAGCGACTACGAGCAGTACTTC. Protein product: CASSWALGTSDYEQYF.

This CDR3 is CASRGTELGQPQHF. The CDR3 DNA sequence: TGTGCCAGCAGAGGGACTGAGCTGGGTCAGCCCCAGCATTTT. The V gene is TRBV6-5, the J gene TRBJ1-5; weak D call: TRBD1 (5 bases). V lost 6 bases and J lost 6, with 15 bases in between. Germline V gene lookup returns CDR1 MNHEY and CDR2 SVGAGI. The CDR3 runs to 14 residues.

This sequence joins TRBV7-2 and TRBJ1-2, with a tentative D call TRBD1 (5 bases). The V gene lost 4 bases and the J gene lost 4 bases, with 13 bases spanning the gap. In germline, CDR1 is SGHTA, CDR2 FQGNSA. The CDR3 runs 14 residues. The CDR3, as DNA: TGTGCCAGCAGCTCCAACCCGACAGTCTATGGCTACACCTTC. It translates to CASSSNPTVYGYTF.

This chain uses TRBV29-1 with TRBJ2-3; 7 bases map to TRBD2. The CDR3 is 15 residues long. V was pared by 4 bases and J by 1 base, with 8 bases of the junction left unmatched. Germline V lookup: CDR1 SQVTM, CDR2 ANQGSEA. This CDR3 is CSVGGGSARTDTQYF. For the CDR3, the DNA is TGCAGCGTTGGGGGGGGAAGCGCTCGCACAGATACGCAGTATTTT.